The clone carrying this T cell receptor (beta chain) occurred a few times. This sample is drawn from a study of radiotherapy plus CTLA-4 blockade in lung cancer. Whole-study context: There were objective responses in 18% of patients, and 31% had disease control.

V gave up 3 bases and J gave up 1 base, with 4 bases separating them. The CDR3 spans 13 residues. Germline V gene data show CDR1 as ENHRY and CDR2 as SYGVKD. Some clones are missing from TCRdb's copy, which holds only in-frame ones; the method was immunoSEQ multiplex PCR. The data contain some 45,000 clones, roughly three quarters of them singletons. The sequencing here drew on peripheral blood, taken from a patient treated with radiotherapy plus ipilimumab. This TCR came from a human donor with non-small cell lung cancer who had stable disease on radiotherapy plus ipilimumab. V and J are TRBV10-3 and TRBJ2-1, with D hard to call. This CDR3 reads CAISDGSYNEQFF. The CDR3, as DNA: TGTGCCATCAGTGACGGGTCCTACAATGAGCAGTTCTTC.